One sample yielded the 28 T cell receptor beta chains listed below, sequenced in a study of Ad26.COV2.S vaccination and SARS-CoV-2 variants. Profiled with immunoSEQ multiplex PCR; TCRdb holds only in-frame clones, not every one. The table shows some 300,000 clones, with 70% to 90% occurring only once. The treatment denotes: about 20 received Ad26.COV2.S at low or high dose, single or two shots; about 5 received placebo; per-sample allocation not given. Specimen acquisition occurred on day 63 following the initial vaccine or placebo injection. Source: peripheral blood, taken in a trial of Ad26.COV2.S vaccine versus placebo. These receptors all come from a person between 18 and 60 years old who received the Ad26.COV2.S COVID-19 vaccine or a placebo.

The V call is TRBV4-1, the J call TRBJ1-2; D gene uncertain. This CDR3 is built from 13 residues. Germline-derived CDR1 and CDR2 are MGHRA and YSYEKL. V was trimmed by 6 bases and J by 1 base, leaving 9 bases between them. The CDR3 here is CASSRDHNYGYTF. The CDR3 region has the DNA TGCGCCAGCAGTCGAGACCATAACTATGGCTACACCTTC.

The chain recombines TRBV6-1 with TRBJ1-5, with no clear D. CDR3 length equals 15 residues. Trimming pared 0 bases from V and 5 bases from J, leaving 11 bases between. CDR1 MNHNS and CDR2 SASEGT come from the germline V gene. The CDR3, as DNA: TGTGCCAGCAGTGAAGCTAGGCTGGACCATCAGCCCCAGCATTTT. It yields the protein CASSEARLDHQPQHF.

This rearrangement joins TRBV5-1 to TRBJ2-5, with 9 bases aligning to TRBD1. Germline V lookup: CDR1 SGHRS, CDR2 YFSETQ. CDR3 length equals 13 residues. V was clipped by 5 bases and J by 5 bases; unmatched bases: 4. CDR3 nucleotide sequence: TGCGCCAGCAGGGACAGGGGTTTTGAGACCCAGTACTTC. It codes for CASRDRGFETQYF.

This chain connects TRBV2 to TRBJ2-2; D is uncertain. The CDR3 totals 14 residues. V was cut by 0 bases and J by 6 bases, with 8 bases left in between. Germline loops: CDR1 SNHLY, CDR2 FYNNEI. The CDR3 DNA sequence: TGTGCCAGCAGTGAAGCGCGGCCTCCCGGGGAGCTGTTTTTT. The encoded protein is CASSEARPPGELFF.

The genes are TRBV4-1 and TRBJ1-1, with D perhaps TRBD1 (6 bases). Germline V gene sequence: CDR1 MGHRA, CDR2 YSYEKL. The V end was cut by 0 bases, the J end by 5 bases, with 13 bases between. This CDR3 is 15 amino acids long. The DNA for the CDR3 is TGCGCCAGCAGCCAAGAGGCGGGGGCATTGACTGAAGCTTTCTTT. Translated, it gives CASSQEAGALTEAFF.

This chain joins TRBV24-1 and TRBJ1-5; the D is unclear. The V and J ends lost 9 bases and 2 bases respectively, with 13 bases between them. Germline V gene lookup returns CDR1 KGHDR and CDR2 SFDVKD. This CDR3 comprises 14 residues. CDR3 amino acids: CATESRAGNQPQHF. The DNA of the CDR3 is TGTGCCACCGAGTCCCGGGCGGGCAATCAGCCCCAGCATTTT.

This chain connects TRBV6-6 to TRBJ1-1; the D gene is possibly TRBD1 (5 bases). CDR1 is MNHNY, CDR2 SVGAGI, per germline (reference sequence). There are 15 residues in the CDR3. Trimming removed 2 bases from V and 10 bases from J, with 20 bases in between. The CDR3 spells CASSYPTGTPEAAFF. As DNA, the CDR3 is TGTGCCAGCAGTTACCCGACCGGGACTCCCGAGGCAGCTTTCTTT.

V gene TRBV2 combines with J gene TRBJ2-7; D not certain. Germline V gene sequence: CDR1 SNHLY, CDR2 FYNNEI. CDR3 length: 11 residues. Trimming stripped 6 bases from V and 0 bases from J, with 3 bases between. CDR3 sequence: CASRASYEQYF. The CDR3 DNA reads TGTGCCAGCAGGGCCTCCTACGAGCAGTACTTC. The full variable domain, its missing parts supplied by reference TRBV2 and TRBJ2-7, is EPEVTQTPSHQVTQMGQEVILRCVPISNHLYFYWYRQILGQKVEFLVSFYNNEISEKSEIFDDQFSVERPDGSNFTLKIRSTKLEDSAMYFCASRASYEQYFGPGTRLTVT.

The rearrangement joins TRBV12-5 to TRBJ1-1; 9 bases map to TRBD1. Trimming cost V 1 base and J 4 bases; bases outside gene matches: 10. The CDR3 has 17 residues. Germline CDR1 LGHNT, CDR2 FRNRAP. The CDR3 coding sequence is TGTGCTAGTGGTTTGGACCCCCTCCTGACAGGGGGCACTGAAGCTTTCTTT. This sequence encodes CASGLDPLLTGGTEAFF.

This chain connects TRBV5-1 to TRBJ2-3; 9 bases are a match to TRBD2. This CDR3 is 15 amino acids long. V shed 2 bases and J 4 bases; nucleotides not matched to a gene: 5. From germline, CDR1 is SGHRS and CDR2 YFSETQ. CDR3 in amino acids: CASSFLAGLADTQYF. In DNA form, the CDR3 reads TGCGCCAGCAGCTTCCTAGCGGGGCTGGCAGATACGCAGTATTTT. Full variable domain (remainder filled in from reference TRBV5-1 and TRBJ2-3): KAGVTQTPRYLIKTRGQQVTLSCSPISGHRSVSWYQQTPGQGLQFLFEYFSETQRNKGNFPGRFSGRQFSNSRSEMNVSTLELGDSALYLCASSFLAGLADTQYFGPGTRLTVL.

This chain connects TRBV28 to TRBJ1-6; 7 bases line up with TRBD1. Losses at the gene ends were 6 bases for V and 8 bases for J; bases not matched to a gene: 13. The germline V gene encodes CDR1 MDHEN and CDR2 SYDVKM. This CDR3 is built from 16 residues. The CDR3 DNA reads TGTGCCAGCAGACGGACCCAGGGGACAGCGCATTCACCCCTCCACTTT. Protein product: CASRRTQGTAHSPLHF.

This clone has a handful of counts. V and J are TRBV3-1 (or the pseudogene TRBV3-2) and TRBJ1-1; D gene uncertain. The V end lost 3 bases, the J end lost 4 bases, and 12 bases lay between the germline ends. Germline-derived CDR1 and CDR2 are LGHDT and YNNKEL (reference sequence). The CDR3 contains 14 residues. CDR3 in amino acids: CASSHDDRPTEAFF. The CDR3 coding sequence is TGTGCCAGCAGCCACGATGACCGACCCACTGAAGCTTTCTTT.

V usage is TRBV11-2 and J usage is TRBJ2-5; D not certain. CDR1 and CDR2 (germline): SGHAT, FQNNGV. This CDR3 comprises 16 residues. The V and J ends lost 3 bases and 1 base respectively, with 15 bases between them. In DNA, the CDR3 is TGTGCCAGCAGCTTTCTGGGTGGCCGAGGCCAAGAGACCCAGTACTTC. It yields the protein CASSFLGGRGQETQYF.

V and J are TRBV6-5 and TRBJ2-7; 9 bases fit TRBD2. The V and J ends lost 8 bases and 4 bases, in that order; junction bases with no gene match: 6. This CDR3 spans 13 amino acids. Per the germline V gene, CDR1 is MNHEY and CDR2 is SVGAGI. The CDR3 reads CASALAGLYEQYF. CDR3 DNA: TGTGCCAGCGCCCTAGCGGGGCTGTACGAGCAGTACTTC.

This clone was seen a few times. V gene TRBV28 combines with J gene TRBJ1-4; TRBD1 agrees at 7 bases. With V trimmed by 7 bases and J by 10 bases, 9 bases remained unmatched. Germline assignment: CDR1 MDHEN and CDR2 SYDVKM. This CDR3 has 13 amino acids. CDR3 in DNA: TGTGCCAGCACCGACAGGGTCGGAGGAAAACTGTTTTTT. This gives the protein CASTDRVGGKLFF.

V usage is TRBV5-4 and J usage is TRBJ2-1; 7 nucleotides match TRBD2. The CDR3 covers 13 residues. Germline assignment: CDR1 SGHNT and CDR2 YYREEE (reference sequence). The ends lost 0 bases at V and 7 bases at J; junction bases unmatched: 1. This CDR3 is CASSLAGGNEQFF. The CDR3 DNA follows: TGTGCCAGCAGCTTGGCGGGGGGTAATGAGCAGTTCTTC.

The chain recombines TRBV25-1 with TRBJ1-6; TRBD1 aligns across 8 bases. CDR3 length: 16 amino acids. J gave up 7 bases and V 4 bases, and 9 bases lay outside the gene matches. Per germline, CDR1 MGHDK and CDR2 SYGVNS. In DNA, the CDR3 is TGTGCCAGCAGTGGGATAGGACAGGGAGGGAATTCACCCCTCCACTTT. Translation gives CASSGIGQGGNSPLHF. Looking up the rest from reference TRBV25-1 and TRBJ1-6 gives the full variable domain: EADIYQTPRYLVIGTGKKITLECSQTMGHDKMYWYQQDPGMELHLIHYSYGVNSTEKGDLSSESTVSRIRTEHFPLTLESARPSHTSQYLCASSGIGQGGNSPLHFGNGTRLTVT.

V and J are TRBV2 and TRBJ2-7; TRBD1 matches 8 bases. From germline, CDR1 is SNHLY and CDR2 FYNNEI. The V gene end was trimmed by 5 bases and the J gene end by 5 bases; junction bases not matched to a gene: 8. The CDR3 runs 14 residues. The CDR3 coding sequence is TGTGCCAGCAGTCGCCAGGGGGCTGGCCACGAGCAGTACTTC. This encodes CASSRQGAGHEQYF. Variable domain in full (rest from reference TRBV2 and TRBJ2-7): EPEVTQTPSHQVTQMGQEVILRCVPISNHLYFYWYRQILGQKVEFLVSFYNNEISEKSEIFDDQFSVERPDGSNFTLKIRSTKLEDSAMYFCASSRQGAGHEQYFGPGTRLTVT.

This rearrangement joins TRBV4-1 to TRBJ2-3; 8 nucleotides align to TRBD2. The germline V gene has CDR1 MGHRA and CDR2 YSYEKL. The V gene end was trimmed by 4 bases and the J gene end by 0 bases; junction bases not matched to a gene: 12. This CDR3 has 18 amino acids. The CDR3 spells CASSPLGLAGPSTDTQYF. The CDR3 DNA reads TGCGCCAGCAGCCCCCTTGGGCTAGCGGGTCCTAGCACAGATACGCAGTATTTT.

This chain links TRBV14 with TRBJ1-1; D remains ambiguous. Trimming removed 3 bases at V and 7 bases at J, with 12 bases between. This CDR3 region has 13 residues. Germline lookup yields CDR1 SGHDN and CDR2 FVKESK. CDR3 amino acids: CASSHRTPVEAFF. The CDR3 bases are TGTGCCAGCAGCCATAGGACCCCGGTTGAAGCTTTCTTT.

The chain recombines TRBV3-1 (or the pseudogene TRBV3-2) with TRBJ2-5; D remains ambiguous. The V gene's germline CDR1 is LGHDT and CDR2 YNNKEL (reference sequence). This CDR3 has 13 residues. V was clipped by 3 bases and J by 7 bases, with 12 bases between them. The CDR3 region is CASSQTPRGTQYF. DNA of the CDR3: TGTGCCAGCAGCCAGACCCCTCGAGGGACCCAGTACTTC.

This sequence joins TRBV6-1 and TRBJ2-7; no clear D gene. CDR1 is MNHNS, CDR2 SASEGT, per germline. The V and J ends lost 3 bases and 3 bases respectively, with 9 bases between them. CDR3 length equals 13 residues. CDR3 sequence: CASSESAFYEQYF. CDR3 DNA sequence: TGTGCCAGCAGTGAGTCGGCATTCTACGAGCAGTACTTC.

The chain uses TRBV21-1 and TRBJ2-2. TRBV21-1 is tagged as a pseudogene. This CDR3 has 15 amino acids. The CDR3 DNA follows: TGTGCCAGCAGCAACTCCGGTGGGTCGACCGGGGAGCTGTTTTTT. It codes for CASSNSGGSTGELFF.

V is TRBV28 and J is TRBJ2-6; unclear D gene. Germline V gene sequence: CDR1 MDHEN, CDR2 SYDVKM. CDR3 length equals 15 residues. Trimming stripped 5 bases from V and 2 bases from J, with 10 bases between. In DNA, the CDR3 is TGTGCCAGCAGTGTGGTTGGGGCTGGGGCCAACGTCCTGACTTTC. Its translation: CASSVVGAGANVLTF.

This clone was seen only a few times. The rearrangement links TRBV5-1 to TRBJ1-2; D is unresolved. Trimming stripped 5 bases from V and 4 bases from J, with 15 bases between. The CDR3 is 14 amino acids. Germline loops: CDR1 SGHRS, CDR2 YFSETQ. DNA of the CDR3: TGCGCCAGCAGAAACGACCTAGGAACCTATGGCTACACCTTC. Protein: CASRNDLGTYGYTF.

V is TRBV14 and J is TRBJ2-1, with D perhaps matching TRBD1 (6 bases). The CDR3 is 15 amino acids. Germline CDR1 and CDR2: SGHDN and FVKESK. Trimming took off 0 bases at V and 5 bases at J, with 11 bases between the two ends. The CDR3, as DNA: TGTGCCAGCAGCCAAGATTTTGGACAGAACAATGAGCAGTTCTTC. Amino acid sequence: CASSQDFGQNNEQFF.

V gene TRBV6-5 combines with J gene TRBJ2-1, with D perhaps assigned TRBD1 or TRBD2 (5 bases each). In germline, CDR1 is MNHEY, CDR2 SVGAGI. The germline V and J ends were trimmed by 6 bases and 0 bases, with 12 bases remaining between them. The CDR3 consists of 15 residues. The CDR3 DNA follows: TGTGCCAGCAGGAGGGACCCGAGCTCCTACAATGAGCAGTTCTTC. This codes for CASRRDPSSYNEQFF.

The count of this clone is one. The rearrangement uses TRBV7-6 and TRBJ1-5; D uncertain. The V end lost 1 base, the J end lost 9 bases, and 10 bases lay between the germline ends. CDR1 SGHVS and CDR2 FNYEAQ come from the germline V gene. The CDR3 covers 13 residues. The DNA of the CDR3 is TGTGCCAGCAGCTTAGGGAGCAAAGGGCCCCAGCATTTT. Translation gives CASSLGSKGPQHF.